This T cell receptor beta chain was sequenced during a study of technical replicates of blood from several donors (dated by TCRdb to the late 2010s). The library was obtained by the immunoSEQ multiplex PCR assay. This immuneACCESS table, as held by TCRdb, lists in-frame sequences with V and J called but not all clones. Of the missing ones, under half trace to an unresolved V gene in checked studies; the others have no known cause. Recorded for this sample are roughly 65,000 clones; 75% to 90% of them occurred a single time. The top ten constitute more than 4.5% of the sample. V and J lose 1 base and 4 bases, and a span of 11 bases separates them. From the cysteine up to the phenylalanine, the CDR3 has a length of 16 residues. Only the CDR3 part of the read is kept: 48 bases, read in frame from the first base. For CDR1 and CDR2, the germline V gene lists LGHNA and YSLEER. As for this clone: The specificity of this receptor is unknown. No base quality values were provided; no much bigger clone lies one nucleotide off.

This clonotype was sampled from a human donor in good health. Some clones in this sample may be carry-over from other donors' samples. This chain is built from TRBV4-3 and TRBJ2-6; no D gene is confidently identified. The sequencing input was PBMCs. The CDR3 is CASSQAGGSGANVLTF. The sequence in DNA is TGCGCCAGCAGCCAAGCTGGCGGCTCGGGGGCCAACGTCCTGACTTTC.